One sample yielded the 9 T cell receptor beta chains listed below, sequenced in a study of long-term antiretroviral therapy in people with HIV. Running of the v3.0 immunoSEQ assay took place at survey level. Using immunoSEQ multiplex PCR, the repertoire was profiled, and TCRdb retains in-frame clones only, with some absent. Of under 8,500 clones in the sample, around 73% are singletons; the top ten hold approximately 31%. Sequenced here: unsorted PBMCs, sampled 0.2 years after starting antiretroviral therapy. Receptors were obtained from a man aged 35 to 55 with HIV.

The chain recombines TRBV15 with TRBJ2-7; D possibly corresponds to TRBD1 (6 bases). This CDR3 region has 15 residues. Trimming stripped 5 bases from V and 0 bases from J, with 14 bases between. Germline CDR1 and CDR2: LNHNV and YYDKDF (reference sequence). The CDR3 nucleotides read TGTGCCACCAGCCCCCAATCGGACAGCTCCTACGAGCAGTACTTC. It translates to CATSPQSDSSYEQYF.

The V call is TRBV6-4, the J call TRBJ1-1; possibly TRBD1 for D (5 bases). The length of the CDR3 is 14 residues. Per germline, CDR1 MRHNA and CDR2 SNTAGT. Trimming left V 6 bases short and J 1 base short, with 12 bases between. The CDR3 nucleotides read TGTGCCAGCAGACAGGAGCCAACGAACACTGAAGCTTTCTTT. It is translated as CASRQEPTNTEAFF.

The chain links TRBV5-6 to TRBJ1-6; D uncertain. Germline V CDR1 and CDR2: SGHDT, YYEEEE. The CDR3 has 13 residues. V was pared by 5 bases and J by 4 bases, with 7 bases between. This CDR3 is CASRRDYNSPLHF. Written as DNA, the CDR3 is TGTGCCAGCAGGCGTGATTATAATTCACCCCTCCACTTT.

This clone occurred a few times. This chain links TRBV14 with TRBJ1-1; no clear D. Germline V CDR1 and CDR2: SGHDN, FVKESK. CDR3 length: 13 amino acids. Between the trimmed V and J ends, which lost 4 bases and 0 bases, there was a span of 6 bases. The CDR3, as DNA: TGTGCCAGCAGCCCTCTGATGAACACTGAAGCTTTCTTT. This gives the protein CASSPLMNTEAFF.

The V call is TRBV7-8, the J call TRBJ1-4; tentative D call: TRBD1 (6 bases). Germline V gene lookup returns CDR1 SGHVS and CDR2 FQNEAQ. V was shortened by 5 bases and J by 8 bases, with 15 bases between the two germline ends. This CDR3 is 14 amino acids long. CDR3 sequence: CASSPWTVGEKLFF. CDR3 in DNA: TGTGCCAGCAGCCCCTGGACAGTGGGCGAAAAACTGTTTTTT.

The chain joins TRBV6-5 to TRBJ1-4; TRBD1 agrees at 8 bases. The CDR3 extends over 15 amino acids. Germline CDR1 and CDR2: MNHEY and SVGAGI. V dropped 5 bases and J dropped 7; count of bases not matched to a gene: 9. The CDR3 spells CASSPGTGYGEKLFF. In DNA form, the CDR3 reads TGTGCCAGCAGTCCTGGGACAGGATATGGTGAAAAACTGTTTTTT.

Only a few counts were recorded for this clone. The chain joins TRBV9 to TRBJ1-2, with a possible D match to TRBD1 (5 bases). Germline values: CDR1 SGDLS, CDR2 YYNGEE. The ends were cut back, 4 bases at V and 1 base at J, with 14 bases in the middle. CDR3 size: 15 residues. The chain's CDR3 is CASSSGGTFNYGYTF. The DNA of the CDR3 is TGTGCCAGCAGCTCCGGGGGGACCTTTAACTATGGCTACACCTTC.

The CDR3 coding sequence is TGTGCCAGCAGCAAAGGGGGAACCTACGAGCAGTACTTC. Amino acid sequence: CASSKGGTYEQYF. This chain links TRBV13 with TRBJ2-7; the D gene is possibly TRBD1 (6 bases). This CDR3 has 13 residues. Looked up from germline, CDR1 is PRHDT and CDR2 is FYEKMQ (reference sequence). The V end lost 5 bases, the J end lost 2 bases, and 10 bases lay between the germline ends.

In DNA, the CDR3 is TGTGCCAGCTCACCATTCGTCTCCCCCCACGAGCAGTACTTC. It translates to CASSPFVSPHEQYF. The genes are TRBV18 and TRBJ2-7; D is uncertain. The length of the CDR3 is 14 residues. The V gene's germline CDR1 is KGHSH and CDR2 LQKENI. V was trimmed by 2 bases and J by 5 bases, leaving 13 bases between them.